One and the same sample provided the 4 T cell receptor beta chains below, sequenced in a study of T cells in Graves' hyperthyroidism and ophthalmopathy. Amplified regions were TCR beta CDR3 sequences from RNA transcripts. An initial round of RT-PCR targeting the TCR CDR3 relied on the HTBI primer set. TCRdb recomputed calls from the multiplex PCR reads with MiXCR, one row per CDR3 protein. The sample yields about 350,000 distinct CDR3 sequences, 15% to 20% seen once. The sample consisted of blood. All receptors derive from a woman aged 40 to 50 with Graves' ophthalmopathy.

This clonotype showed up many times. The rearrangement joins TRBV7-8 to TRBJ2-7; TRBD2 matches 9 bases. The CDR3 is 15 amino acids. V shed 6 bases, J shed 2 bases, and the junction held 8 bases outside the gene matches. The germline V gene encodes CDR1 SGHVS and CDR2 FQNEAQ. The CDR3 DNA reads as TGTGCCAGCAGTTCCTTAGCGGGAGCTACCTACGAGCAGTACTTC. This gives the protein CASSSLAGATYEQYF. Full variable domain (rest looked up from reference TRBV7-8 and TRBJ2-7): GAGVSQSPRYKVAKRGQDVALRCDPISGHVSLFWYQQALGQGPEFLTYFQNEAQLDKSGLPSDRFFAERPEGSVSTLKIQRTQQEDSAVYLCASSSLAGATYEQYFGPGTRLTVT.

The chain employs TRBV6-2 or TRBV6-3 and TRBJ2-5; tentatively, D is TRBD1 or TRBD2 (5 bases each). Trimming shortened V by 2 bases and J by 1 base, and 14 bases separated the two germline ends. The CDR3 spans 16 residues. The germline V gene encodes CDR1 MNHEY and CDR2 SVGEGT. For the CDR3, the DNA is TGTGCCAGCAGTTACGGACCCGTTGGGGGCCAAGAGACCCAGTACTTC. Translating it yields CASSYGPVGGQETQYF.

The chain links TRBV9 to TRBJ2-5, with 8 bases aligning to TRBD2. The CDR3 length is 16 residues. The germline gives CDR1 SGDLS, CDR2 YYNGEE. V shed 4 bases, J shed 1 base, and the junction held 9 bases outside the gene matches. The CDR3 is CASSRSGSWGQETQYF. The CDR3, as DNA: TGTGCCAGCAGCAGAAGCGGGAGTTGGGGCCAAGAGACCCAGTACTTC.

The chain is built from TRBV7-6 and TRBJ2-7; a possible D gene is TRBD1 (6 bases). Trimming stripped 1 base from V and 2 bases from J, with 12 bases between. The CDR3 has 15 amino acids. CDR1 and CDR2 (germline): SGHVS, FNYEAQ. In nucleotides, the CDR3 is TGTGCCAGCAGCTTAGGGACAGTGGGGGCCTACGAGCAGTACTTC. This sequence encodes CASSLGTVGAYEQYF.